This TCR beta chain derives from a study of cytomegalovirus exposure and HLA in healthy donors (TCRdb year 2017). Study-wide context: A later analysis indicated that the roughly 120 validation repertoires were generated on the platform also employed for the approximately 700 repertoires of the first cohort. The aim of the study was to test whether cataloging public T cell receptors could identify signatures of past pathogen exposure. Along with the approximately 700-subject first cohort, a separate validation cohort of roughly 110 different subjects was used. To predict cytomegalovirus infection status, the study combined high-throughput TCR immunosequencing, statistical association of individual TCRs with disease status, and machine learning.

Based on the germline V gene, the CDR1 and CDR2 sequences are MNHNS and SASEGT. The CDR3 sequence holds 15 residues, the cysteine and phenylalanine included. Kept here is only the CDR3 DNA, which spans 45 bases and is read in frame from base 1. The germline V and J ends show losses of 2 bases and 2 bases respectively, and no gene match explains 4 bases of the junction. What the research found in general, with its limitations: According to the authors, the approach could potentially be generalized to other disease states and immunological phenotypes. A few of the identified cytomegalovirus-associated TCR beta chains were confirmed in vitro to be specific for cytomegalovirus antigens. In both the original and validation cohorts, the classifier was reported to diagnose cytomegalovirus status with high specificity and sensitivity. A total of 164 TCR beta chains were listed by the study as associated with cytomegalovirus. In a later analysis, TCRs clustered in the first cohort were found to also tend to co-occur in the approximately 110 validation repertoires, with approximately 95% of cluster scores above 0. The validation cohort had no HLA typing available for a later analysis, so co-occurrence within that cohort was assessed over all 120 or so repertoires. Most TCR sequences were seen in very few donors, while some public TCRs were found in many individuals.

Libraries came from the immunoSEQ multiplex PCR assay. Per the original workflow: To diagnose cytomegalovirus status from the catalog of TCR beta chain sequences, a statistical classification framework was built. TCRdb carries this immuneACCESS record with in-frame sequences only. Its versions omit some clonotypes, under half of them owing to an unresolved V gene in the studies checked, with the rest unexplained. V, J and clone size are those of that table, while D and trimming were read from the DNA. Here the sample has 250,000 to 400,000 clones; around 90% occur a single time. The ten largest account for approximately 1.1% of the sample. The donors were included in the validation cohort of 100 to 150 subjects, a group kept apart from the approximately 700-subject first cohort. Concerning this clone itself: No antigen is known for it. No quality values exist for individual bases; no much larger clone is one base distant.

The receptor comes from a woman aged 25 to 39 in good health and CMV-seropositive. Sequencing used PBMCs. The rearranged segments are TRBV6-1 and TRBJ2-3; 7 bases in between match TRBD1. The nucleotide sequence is TGTGCCAGCAGTGAACCGGGACAGCTCACAGATACGCAGTATTTT. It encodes CASSEPGQLTDTQYF.